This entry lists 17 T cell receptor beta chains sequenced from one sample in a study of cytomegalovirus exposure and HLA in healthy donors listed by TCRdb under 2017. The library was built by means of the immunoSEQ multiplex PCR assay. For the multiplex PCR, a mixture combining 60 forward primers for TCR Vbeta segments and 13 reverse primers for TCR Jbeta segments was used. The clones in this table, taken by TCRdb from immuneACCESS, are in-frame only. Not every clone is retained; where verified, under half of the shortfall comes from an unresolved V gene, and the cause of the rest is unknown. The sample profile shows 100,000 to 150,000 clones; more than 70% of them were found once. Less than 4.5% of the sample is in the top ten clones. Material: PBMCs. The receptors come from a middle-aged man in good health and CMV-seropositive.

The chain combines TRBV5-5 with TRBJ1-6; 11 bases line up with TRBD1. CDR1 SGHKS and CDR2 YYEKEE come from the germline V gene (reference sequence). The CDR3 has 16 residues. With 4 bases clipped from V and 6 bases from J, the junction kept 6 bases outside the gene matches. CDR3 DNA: TGTGCCAGCAGCCTCGCCGGGACAGGGGGTAATTCACCCCTCCACTTT. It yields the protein CASSLAGTGGNSPLHF.

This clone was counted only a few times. The CDR3 loop reads CASSWDRDYGYTF. The CDR3 DNA is TGTGCCAGCAGCTGGGACAGGGACTATGGCTACACCTTC. V usage is TRBV11-2 and J usage is TRBJ1-2; 9 bases match TRBD1. Germline assignment: CDR1 SGHAT and CDR2 FQNNGV. The CDR3 length is 13 residues. Unmatched junction bases numbered 0, after V lost 4 bases and J lost 3 bases.

The CDR3 nucleotides are TGTGCCAGCGGTCTCTGGGGAGCTTCCTACAATGAGCAGTTCTTC. Amino acid sequence: CASGLWGASYNEQFF. The rearrangement uses TRBV27 and TRBJ2-1; possibly TRBD2 for D (5 bases). Between the trimmed V and J ends, which lost 8 bases and 1 base, there was a span of 15 bases. CDR1 and CDR2 from the germline V gene are MNHEY and SMNVEV (reference sequence). The CDR3 is 15 amino acids.

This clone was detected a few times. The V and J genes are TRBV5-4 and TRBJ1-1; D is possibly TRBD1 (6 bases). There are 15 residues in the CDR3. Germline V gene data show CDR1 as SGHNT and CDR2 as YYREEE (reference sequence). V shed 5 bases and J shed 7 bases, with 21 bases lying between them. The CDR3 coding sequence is TGTGCCAGCAGTTCCGCACCGGGACACACACGTGAAGCTTTCTTT. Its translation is CASSSAPGHTREAFF.

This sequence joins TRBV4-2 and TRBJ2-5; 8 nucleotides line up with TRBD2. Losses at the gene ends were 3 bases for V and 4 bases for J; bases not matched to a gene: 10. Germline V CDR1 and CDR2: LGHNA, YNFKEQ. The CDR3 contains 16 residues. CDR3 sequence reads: CASSHSLAGRVETQYF. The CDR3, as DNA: TGTGCCAGCAGCCACTCACTAGCCGGGAGGGTAGAGACCCAGTACTTC.

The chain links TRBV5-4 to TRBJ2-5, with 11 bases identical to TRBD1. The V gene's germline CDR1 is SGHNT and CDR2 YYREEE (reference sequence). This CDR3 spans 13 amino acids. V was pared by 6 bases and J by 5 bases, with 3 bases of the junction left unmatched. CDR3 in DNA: TGTGCCAGCATGGACAGGGGGCAGGAGACCCAGTACTTC. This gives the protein CASMDRGQETQYF.

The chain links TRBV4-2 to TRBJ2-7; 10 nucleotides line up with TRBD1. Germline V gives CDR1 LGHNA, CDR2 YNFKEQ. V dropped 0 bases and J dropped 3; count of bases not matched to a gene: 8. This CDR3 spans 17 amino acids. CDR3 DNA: TGTGCCAGCAGCCAAGATTTGCTCGGACAGGGGGTCTACGAGCAGTACTTC. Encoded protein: CASSQDLLGQGVYEQYF.

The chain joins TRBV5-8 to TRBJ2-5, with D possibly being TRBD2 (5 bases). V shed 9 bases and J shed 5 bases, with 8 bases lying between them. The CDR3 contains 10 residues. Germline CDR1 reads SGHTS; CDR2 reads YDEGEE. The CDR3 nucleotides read TGTGCCACCCGGAGGGAGACCCAGTACTTC. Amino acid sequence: CATRRETQYF.

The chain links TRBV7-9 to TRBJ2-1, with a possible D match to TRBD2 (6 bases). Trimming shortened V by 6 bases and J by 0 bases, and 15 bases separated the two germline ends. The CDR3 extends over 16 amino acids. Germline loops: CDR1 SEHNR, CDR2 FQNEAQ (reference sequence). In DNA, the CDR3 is TGTGCCAGCAGTCCTCATTCGGGGGTCTCCTACAATGAGCAGTTCTTC. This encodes CASSPHSGVSYNEQFF.

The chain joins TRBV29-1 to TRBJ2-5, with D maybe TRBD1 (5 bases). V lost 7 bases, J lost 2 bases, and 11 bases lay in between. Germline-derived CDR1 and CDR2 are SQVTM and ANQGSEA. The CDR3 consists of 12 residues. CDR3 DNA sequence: TGCAGCGCTGCGCCAGGGCAAGAGACCCAGTACTTC. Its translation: CSAAPGQETQYF.

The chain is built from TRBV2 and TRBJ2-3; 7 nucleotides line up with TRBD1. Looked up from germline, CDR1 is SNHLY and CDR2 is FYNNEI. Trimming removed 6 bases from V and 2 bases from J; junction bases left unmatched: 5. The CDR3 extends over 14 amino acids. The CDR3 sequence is CASRGGSPTDTQYF. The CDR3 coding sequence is TGTGCCAGCAGAGGGGGCAGCCCCACAGATACGCAGTATTTT.

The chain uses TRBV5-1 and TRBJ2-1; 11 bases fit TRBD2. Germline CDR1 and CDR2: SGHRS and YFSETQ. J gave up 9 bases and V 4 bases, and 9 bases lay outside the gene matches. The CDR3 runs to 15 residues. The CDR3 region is CASSPLAGGPSEQFF. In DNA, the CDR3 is TGCGCCAGCAGCCCCTTAGCGGGGGGGCCAAGTGAGCAGTTCTTC.

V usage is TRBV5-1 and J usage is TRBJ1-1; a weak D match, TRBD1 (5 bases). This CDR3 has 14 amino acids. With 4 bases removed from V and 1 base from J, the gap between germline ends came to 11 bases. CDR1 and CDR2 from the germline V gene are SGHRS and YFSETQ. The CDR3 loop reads CASSQGAGNTEAFF. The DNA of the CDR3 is TGCGCCAGCAGCCAAGGGGCAGGGAACACTGAAGCTTTCTTT.

As DNA, the CDR3 is TGTGCCAGCTCGAGAGGGGTAGGGGGTGACGGCTACGAGCAGTACTTC. Amino acid sequence: CASSRGVGGDGYEQYF. The V and J genes are TRBV18 and TRBJ2-7; the D gene is possibly TRBD1 (6 bases). Germline-derived CDR1 and CDR2 are KGHSH and LQKENI. Trimming took 6 bases from V and 3 from J, leaving 21 bases between them. This CDR3 region has 16 residues.

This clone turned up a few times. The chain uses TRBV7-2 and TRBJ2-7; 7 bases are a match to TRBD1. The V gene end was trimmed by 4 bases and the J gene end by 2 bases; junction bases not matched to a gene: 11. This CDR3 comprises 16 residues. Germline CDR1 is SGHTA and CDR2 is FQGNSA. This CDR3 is CASSSQQGYSPYEQYF. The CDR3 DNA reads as TGTGCCAGCAGCTCACAACAGGGGTATTCTCCCTACGAGCAGTACTTC.

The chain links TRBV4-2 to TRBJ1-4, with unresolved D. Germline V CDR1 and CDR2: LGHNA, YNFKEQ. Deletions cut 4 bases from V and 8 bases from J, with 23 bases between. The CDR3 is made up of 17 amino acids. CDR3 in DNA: TGTGCCAGCAGCCGTTCCGGCTACGGAGTCGGAGGGGAAAAACTGTTTTTT. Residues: CASSRSGYGVGGEKLFF.

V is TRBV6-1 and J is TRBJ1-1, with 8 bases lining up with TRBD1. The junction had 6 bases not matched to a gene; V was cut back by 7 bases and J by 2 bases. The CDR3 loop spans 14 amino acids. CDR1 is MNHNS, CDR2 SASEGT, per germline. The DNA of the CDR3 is TGTGCCAGCACTACGACAGGGGCTAACACTGAAGCTTTCTTT. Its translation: CASTTTGANTEAFF.